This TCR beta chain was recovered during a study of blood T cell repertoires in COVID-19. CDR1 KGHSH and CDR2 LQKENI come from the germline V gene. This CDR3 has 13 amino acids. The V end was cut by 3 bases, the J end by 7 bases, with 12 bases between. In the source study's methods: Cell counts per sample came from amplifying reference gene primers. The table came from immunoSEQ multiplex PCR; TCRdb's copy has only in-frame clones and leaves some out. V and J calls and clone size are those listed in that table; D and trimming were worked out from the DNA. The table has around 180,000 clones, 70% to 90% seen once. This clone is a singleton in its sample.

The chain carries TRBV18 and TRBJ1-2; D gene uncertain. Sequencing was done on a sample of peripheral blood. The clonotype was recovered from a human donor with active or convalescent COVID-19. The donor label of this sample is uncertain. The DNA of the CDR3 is TGTGCCAGCTCACCGGTCGCCGAGGGTGGCTACACCTTC. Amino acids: CASSPVAEGGYTF.